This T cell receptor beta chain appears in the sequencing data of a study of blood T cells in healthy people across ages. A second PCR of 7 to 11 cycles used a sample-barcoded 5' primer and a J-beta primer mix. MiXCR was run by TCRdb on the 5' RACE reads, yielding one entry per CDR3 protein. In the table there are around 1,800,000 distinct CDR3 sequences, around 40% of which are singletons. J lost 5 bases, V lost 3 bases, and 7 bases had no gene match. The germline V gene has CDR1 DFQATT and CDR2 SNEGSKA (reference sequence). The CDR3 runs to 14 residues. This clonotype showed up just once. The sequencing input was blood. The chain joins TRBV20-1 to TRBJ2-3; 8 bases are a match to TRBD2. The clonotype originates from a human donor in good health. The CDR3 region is CSARAGGARDTQYF. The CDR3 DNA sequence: TGCAGTGCTAGGGCCGGGGGGGCAAGAGATACGCAGTATTTT.